This TCR beta chain was captured by sequencing in a study of T cell repertoires in cytomegalovirus infection. Study in general: Recently identified HLA-C-restricted CMV epitopes were among the peptides used. Evidence of both CMV infection and a matching HLA type came from public TCR beta signatures.

Broader study findings: The cumulative frequency of public TCR beta families distinguished individuals who carried CMV together with the relevant HLA. CMV-specific TCR beta clonotypes restricted by HLA-C were the ones dominating the ex vivo response.

About this clonotype itself: Its target is unknown.

MiXCR, run by TCRdb on the reads, gives a single entry per CDR3 protein. The sample contains roughly 920,000 distinct CDR3 sequences, about a third of which appear only once. The sequencing here drew on cultured CD8+ T cells from PBMCs, taken from culture after CMV antigen stimulation. This TCR came from a human donor in good health (CMV status not recorded). Some clones in this sample may be carry-over from other donors' samples.

This CDR3 reads CASSGGQSVNYGYTF. In nucleotides, the CDR3 is TGTGCCAGCAGCGGCGGACAGTCGGTAAACTATGGCTACACCTTC. The chain couples TRBV9 to TRBJ1-2, with TRBD1 as a possible D gene (6 bases). V was shortened by 3 bases and J by 2 bases, with 14 bases between the two germline ends. CDR3 size: 15 residues. Germline V lookup: CDR1 SGDLS, CDR2 YYNGEE. Full variable domain (rest looked up from reference TRBV9 and TRBJ1-2): DSGVTQTPKHLITATGQRVTLRCSPRSGDLSVYWYQQSLDQGLQFLIQYYNGEERAKGNILERFSAQQFPDLHSELNLSSLELGDSALYFCASSGGQSVNYGYTFGSGTRLTVV.